The subject of this entry is one TCR beta chain. Its antigen remains unknown. The entry originates in a study of a mutant IDH1 vaccine in newly diagnosed glioma. Background on the study: The initiation of vaccination occurred 4-6 weeks after radiotherapy alone, or with temozolomide cycles. Earlier care involved radiotherapy, temozolomide, or both, and the majority received both. The timing of visit V12 was week 35, and that of visit V13 was week 47.

Findings and caveats of the study: Altogether, around 93% of patients exhibited vaccine-induced immune responses.

The time point was: week 47, end of study. The content of each vaccine dose was 300 ug of mutant IDH1 20-mer peptide, and topical imiquimod accompanied it. This CDR3 region has 15 residues. The V and J ends lost 4 bases and 3 bases, in that order; junction bases with no gene match: 7. CDR1 and CDR2 from the germline V gene are MDHEN and SYDVKM. TCRdb's copy holds only in-frame clones and misses some; the assay was immunoSEQ multiplex PCR. The repertoire has tens of thousands of clones, around 83% of them found once; the top ten carry more than 3%. This TCR derives from a woman aged 45-65 years with glioma. The specimen comprised PBMCs, sampled from a glioma patient whose treatment included an IDH1 peptide vaccine. V gene TRBV28 combines with J gene TRBJ1-2; 8 positions match TRBD1. As DNA, the CDR3 is TGTGCCAGCAGTTCATCCCGGGACAGGTACTATGGCTACACCTTC. It is translated as CASSSSRDRYYGYTF.